These T cell receptor beta chains were read from a single sample in a study of T cell responses to AZD1222 COVID-19 vaccine. Clones were read by immunoSEQ multiplex PCR, and TCRdb kept only the in-frame ones, dropping some. The sample records roughly 120,000 clones, about 92% being singletons. The source material was peripheral blood, sampled 28 days after the second AZD1222 dose. These receptors all stem from an adult who received the AZD1222 COVID-19 vaccine. Each CDR3 is given with its conserved first and last residue. A D gene is named only where the DNA matches it firmly. Part of the rows lack a size; the others show once, few, many or a class for expanded clones.

CDR3 protein: CASSPQRGGEQFF; CDR3 DNA: TGTGCCAGCTCACCGCAACGGGGTGGTGAGCAGTTCTTC; V gene: TRBV18; D gene: -; clone size: -; J gene: TRBJ2-1
CDR3 protein: CASSLDGGLAEAFF; CDR3 DNA: TGTGCCAGCAGCTTGGATGGGGGGCTCGCTGAAGCTTTCTTT; V gene: TRBV5-6; D gene: -; clone size: -; J gene: TRBJ1-1
CDR3 protein: CASSETLQETQYF; CDR3 DNA: TGCGCCAGCAGTGAAACTCTACAAGAGACCCAGTACTTC; V gene: TRBV10-1; D gene: -; clone size: -; J gene: TRBJ2-5
CDR3 protein: CASSLSLKQETQYF; CDR3 DNA: TGTGCCAGCAGCCTGTCTTTGAAACAAGAGACCCAGTACTTC; V gene: TRBV5-6; D gene: -; clone size: -; J gene: TRBJ2-5
CDR3 protein: CASSLTDGTPDQPQHF; CDR3 DNA: TGTGCCAGCAGTTTAACCGACGGGACACCCGATCAGCCCCAGCATTTT; V gene: TRBV28; D gene: -; clone size: once; J gene: TRBJ1-5
CDR3 protein: CATSWTGNNEQFF; CDR3 DNA: TGTGCCACCAGTTGGACAGGAAACAATGAGCAGTTCTTC; V gene: TRBV24-1; D gene: TRBD1; clone size: -; J gene: TRBJ2-1
CDR3 protein: CASSAYGGTGEQYF; CDR3 DNA: TGTGCCAGCAGCGCGTATGGGGGGACAGGCGAGCAGTACTTC; V gene: TRBV9; D gene: TRBD1; clone size: -; J gene: TRBJ2-7
CDR3 protein: CASSYSGTESYEQYF; CDR3 DNA: TGTGCCAGCAGTTATTCCGGGACAGAATCGTACGAGCAGTACTTC; V gene: TRBV6-5; D gene: TRBD1; clone size: -; J gene: TRBJ2-7
CDR3 protein: CASRGDRVVTEAFF; CDR3 DNA: TGTGCCAGCAGGGGGGACAGGGTGGTCACTGAAGCTTTCTTT; V gene: TRBV2; D gene: TRBD1; clone size: -; J gene: TRBJ1-1
CDR3 protein: CASNQFSGNTIYF; CDR3 DNA: TGTGCCAGCAACCAGTTTTCTGGAAACACCATATATTTT; V gene: TRBV6-5; D gene: -; clone size: -; J gene: TRBJ1-3
CDR3 protein: CASSLSGGDMRNEQFF; CDR3 DNA: TGTGCCAGCAGTTTATCTGGGGGGGATATGCGCAATGAGCAGTTCTTC; V gene: TRBV27; D gene: TRBD2; clone size: -; J gene: TRBJ2-1
CDR3 protein: CASSIGSPLGYTF; CDR3 DNA: TGTGCCAGTAGTATTGGGAGTCCTCTTGGCTACACCTTC; V gene: TRBV19; D gene: -; clone size: -; J gene: TRBJ1-2
CDR3 protein: CASSLDTNNSPLHF; CDR3 DNA: TGCGCCAGCAGCTTGGACACAAATAATTCACCCCTCCACTTT; V gene: TRBV5-1; D gene: -; clone size: once; J gene: TRBJ1-6